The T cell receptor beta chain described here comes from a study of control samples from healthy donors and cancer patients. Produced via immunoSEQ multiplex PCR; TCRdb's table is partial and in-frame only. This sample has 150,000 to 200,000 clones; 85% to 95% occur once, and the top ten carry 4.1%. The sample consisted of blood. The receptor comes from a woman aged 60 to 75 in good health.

DNA for the CDR3: TGTGCCAGCAGCCATGACCCCCTAGGGACTAGCGGGAAAGAGACCCAGTACTTC. Translating it yields CASSHDPLGTSGKETQYF. The chain recombines TRBV4-2 with TRBJ2-5, with 13 nucleotides matching TRBD2. Germline CDR1 and CDR2: LGHNA and YNFKEQ. V dropped 3 bases and J dropped 3; count of bases not matched to a gene: 10. The CDR3 is 18 residues long.